The TCR beta chain under discussion was sequenced for a study of identifying expanded T cells in peripheral blood. Study-level points and caveats: Two-week clone count variance significantly increased as total template count grew. About 1.2 clones differed between technical replicates, versus about 15 and 19 over time.

The CDR3 consists of 14 residues. CDR1 LNHDA and CDR2 SQIVND come from the germline V gene (reference sequence). Trimming pared 6 bases from V and 3 bases from J, leaving 14 bases between. The assay was immunoSEQ multiplex PCR, and TCRdb's table has in-frame clones only and misses some. The sample holds around 130,000 clones, about 88% seen once. The table lists this clone with a few counts. Its specificity is not known. During the collection period, no donor immune events like infections were recorded. This TCR derives from a person between 18 and 75 years old in good health. The sample consisted of blood. The chain joins TRBV19 to TRBJ1-2, with D possibly matching TRBD1 (6 bases). CDR3 region: CASSPRGHYYGYTF. The CDR3 DNA sequence: TGTGCCAGTAGCCCAAGGGGACATTACTATGGCTACACCTTC.